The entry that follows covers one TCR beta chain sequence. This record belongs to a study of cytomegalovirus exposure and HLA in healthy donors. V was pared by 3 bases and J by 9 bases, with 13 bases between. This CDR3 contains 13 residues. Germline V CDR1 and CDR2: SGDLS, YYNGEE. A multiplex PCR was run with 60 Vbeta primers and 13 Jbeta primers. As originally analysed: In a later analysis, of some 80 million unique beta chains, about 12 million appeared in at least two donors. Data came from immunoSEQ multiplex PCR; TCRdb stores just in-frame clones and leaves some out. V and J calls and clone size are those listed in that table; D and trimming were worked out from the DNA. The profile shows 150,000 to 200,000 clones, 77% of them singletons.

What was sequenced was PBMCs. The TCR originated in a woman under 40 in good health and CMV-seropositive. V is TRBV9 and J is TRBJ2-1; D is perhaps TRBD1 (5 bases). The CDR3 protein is CASSEGQQGEQFF. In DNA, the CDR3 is TGTGCCAGCAGCGAGGGTCAGCAGGGTGAGCAGTTCTTC.